This T cell receptor beta chain emerged from a study of control samples from healthy donors and cancer patients. Method: immunoSEQ multiplex PCR; TCRdb's copy keeps in-frame clones and lacks some. The sample shows 60,000 to 80,000 clones, 87% of them seen only once. The germline CDR1 and CDR2 sequences are SGHRS and YFSETQ. This CDR3 spans 14 amino acids. V gave up 4 bases and J gave up 4 bases; unmatched junction bases: 5. This clonotype originated in a woman between 50 and 59 years old in good health. The sample consisted of blood. The gene calls are TRBV5-1 and TRBJ1-2; TRBD1 matches at 9 bases. CDR3 region: CASSITGGSYGYTF. The CDR3 DNA reads as TGCGCCAGCAGCATAACAGGGGGCAGCTATGGCTACACCTTC. Full variable domain (remainder filled in from reference TRBV5-1 and TRBJ1-2): KAGVTQTPRYLIKTRGQQVTLSCSPISGHRSVSWYQQTPGQGLQFLFEYFSETQRNKGNFPGRFSGRQFSNSRSEMNVSTLELGDSALYLCASSITGGSYGYTFGSGTRLTVV.